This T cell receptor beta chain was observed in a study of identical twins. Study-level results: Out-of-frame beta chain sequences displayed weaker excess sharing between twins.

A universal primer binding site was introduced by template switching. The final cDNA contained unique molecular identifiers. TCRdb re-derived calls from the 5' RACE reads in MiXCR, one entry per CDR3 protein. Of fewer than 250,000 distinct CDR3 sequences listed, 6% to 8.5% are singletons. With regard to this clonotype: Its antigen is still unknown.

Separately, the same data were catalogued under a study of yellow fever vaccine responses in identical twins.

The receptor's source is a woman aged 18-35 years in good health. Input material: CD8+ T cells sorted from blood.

CDR3: CASSSPIRHIDNEQFF. CDR3 DNA sequence: TGTGCCAGCAGTTCCCCTATCCGGCACATCGACAATGAGCAGTTCTTC. The J gene is TRBJ2-1, the V gene TRBV6-2 or TRBV6-3; D unresolved. Trimming took off 4 bases at V and 5 bases at J, with 18 bases between the two ends. The germline CDR1 and CDR2 sequences are MNHEY and SVGEGT. This CDR3 spans 16 amino acids.